This TCR beta chain emerged from a study of cytomegalovirus exposure and HLA in healthy donors. On this clone itself: Its target is unknown.

Study results and limitations: Testing in vitro showed a few CMV-associated chains specific for CMV antigens. Generally TCR sequences proved uncommon, though certain public TCRs appeared in numerous donors. The classifier was said to identify cytomegalovirus status with high specificity and sensitivity. With later analysis, a missense DCLRE1C variant became linked to TCR beta V- and J-gene trimming.

CDR3 length: 13 amino acids. Trimming took 6 bases from V and 0 from J, leaving 7 bases between them. Germline values: CDR1 SGHTA, CDR2 FQGNSA. A multiplex PCR was run with 60 Vbeta primers and 13 Jbeta primers. Here immunoSEQ multiplex PCR was the method, and the copy in TCRdb shows in-frame clones only, minus some. In the table there are more than 90,000 clones, under 80% of which are singletons. J is TRBJ2-3 and V is TRBV7-2; D ambiguous. This clonotype originated in a man aged 40-50 years in good health and CMV-seropositive. Material: PBMCs. CDR3 in DNA: TGTGCCAGCAGGGTTACTAGCACAGATACGCAGTATTTT. Translating gives CASRVTSTDTQYF.